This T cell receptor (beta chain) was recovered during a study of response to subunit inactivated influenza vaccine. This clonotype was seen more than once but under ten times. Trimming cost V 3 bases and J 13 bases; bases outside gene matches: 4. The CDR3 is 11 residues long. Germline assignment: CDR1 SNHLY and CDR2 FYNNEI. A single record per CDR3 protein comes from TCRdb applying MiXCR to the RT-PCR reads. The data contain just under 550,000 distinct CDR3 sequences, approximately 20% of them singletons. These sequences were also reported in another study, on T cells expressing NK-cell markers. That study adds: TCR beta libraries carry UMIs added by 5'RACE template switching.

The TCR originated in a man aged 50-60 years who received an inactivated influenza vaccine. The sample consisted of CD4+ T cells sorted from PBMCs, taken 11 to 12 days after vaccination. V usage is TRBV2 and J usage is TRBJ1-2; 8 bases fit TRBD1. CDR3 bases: TGTGCCAGCAGTGATCCAGGGGGCCCCACCTTC. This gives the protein CASSDPGGPTF.